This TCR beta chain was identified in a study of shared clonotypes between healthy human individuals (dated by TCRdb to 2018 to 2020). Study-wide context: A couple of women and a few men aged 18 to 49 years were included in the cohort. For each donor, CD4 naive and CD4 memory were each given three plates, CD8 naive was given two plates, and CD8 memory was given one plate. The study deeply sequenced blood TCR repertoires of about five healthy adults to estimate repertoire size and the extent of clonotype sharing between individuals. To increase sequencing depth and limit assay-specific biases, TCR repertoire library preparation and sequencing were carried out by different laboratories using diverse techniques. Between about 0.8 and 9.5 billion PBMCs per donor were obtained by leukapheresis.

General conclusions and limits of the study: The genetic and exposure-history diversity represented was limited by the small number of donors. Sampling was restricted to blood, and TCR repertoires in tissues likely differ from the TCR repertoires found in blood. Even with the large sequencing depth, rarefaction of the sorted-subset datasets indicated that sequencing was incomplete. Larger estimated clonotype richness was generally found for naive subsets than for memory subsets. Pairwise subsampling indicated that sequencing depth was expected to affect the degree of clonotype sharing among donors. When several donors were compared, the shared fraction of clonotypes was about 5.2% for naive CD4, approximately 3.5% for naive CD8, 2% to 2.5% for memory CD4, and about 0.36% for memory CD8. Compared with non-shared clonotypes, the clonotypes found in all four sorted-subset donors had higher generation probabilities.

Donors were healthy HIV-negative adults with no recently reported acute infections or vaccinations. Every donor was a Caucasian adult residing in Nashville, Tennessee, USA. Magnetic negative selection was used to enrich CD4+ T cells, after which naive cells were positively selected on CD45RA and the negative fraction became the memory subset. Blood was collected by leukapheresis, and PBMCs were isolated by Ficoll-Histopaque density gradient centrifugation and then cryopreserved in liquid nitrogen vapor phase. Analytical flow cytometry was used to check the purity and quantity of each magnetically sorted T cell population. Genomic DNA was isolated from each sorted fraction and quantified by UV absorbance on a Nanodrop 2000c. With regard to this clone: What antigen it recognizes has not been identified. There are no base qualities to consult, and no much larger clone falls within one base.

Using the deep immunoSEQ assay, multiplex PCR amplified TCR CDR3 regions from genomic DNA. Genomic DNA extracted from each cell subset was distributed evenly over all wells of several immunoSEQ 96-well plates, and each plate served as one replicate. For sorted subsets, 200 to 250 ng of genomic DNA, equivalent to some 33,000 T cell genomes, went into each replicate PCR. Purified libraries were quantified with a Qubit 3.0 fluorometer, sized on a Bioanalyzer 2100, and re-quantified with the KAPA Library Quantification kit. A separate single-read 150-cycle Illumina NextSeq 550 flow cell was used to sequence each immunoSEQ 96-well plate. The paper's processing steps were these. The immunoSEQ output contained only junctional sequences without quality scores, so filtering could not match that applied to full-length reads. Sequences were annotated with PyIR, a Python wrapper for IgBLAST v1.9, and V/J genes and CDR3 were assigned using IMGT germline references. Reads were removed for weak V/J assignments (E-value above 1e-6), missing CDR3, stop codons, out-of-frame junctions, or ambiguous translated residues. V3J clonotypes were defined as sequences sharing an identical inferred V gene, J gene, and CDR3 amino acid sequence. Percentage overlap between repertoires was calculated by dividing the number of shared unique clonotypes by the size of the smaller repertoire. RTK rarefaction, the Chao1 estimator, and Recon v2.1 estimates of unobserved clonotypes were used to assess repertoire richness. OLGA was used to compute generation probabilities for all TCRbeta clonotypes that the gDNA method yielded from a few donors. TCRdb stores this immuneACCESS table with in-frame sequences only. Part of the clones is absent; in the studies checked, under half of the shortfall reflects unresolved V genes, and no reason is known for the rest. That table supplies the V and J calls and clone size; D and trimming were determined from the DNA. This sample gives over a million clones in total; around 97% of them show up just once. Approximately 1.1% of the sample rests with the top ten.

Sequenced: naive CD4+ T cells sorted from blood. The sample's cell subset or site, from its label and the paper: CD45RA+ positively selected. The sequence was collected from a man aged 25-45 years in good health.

CDR3 protein: CASSDGGQGQYNEQFF. The DNA sequence follows: TGTGCCAGCAGTGACGGGGGACAGGGGCAATACAATGAGCAGTTCTTC. The rearranged chain carries TRBV27 and TRBJ2-1; 10 middle bases align to TRBD1. V is cut back by 5 bases and J by 4 bases, with 8 bases in the junction unmatched. CDR1 and CDR2, looked up from the germline V gene (reference sequence), are MNHEY and SMNVEV. From the cysteine up to the phenylalanine, the CDR3 has a length of 16 residues. CDR3 DNA only is kept here, 48 bases in frame from base 1.